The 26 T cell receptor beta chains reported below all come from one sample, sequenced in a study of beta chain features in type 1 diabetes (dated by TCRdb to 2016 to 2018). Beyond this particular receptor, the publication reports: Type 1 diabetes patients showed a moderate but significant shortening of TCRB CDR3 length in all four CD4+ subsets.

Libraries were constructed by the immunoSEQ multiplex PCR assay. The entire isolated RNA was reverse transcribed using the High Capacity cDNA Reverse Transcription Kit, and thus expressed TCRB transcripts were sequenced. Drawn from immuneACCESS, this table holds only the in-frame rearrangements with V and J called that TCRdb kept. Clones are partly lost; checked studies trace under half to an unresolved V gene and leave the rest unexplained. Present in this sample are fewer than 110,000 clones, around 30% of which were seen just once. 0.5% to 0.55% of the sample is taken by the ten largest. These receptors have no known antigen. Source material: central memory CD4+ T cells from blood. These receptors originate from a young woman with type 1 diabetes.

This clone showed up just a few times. The CDR3 sequence is CASSPTPQGNTEAFF. The CDR3 nucleotides read TGCGCCAGCAGCCCTACACCTCAGGGGAACACTGAAGCTTTCTTT. The chain combines TRBV4-3 with TRBJ1-1; possibly TRBD1 for D (5 bases). The length of the CDR3 is 15 residues. Germline values: CDR1 LGHNA, CDR2 YSLEER. The germline V and J ends were trimmed by 4 bases and 1 base, with 13 bases remaining between them.

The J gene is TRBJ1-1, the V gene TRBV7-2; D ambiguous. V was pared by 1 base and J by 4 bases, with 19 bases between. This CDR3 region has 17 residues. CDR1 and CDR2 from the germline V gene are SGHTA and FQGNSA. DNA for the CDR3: TGTGCCAGCAGCTTAGTCGCGGGAGGGATGGCCGGCACTGAAGCTTTCTTT. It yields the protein CASSLVAGGMAGTEAFF.

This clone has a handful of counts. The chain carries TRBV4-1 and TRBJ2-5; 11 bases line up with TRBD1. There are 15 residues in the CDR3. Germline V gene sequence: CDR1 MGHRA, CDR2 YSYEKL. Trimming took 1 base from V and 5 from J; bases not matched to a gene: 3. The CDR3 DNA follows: TGCGCCAGCAGCCAAGGATGGACAGGGGGCGAGACCCAGTACTTC. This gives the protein CASSQGWTGGETQYF.

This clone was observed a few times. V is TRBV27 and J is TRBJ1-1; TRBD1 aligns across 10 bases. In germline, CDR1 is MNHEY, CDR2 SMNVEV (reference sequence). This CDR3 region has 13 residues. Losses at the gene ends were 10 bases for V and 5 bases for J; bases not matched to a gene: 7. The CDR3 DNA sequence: TGTGCCACCTCTCCGGGACAGGGGACTGAAGCTTTCTTT. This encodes CATSPGQGTEAFF.

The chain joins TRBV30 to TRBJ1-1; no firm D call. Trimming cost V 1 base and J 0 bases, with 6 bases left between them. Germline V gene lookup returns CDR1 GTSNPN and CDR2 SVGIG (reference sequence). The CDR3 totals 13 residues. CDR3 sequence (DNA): TGTGCCTGGAGTGGGCAAGTGAACACTGAAGCTTTCTTT. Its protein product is CAWSGQVNTEAFF.

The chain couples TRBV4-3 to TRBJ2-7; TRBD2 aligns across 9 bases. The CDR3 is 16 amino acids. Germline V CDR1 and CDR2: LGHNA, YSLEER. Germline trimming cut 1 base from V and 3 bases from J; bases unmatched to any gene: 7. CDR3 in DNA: TGCGCCAGCAGCCAAGTTGTAAGCGGGGGGCGCTACGAGCAGTACGTC. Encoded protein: CASSQVVSGGRYEQYV.

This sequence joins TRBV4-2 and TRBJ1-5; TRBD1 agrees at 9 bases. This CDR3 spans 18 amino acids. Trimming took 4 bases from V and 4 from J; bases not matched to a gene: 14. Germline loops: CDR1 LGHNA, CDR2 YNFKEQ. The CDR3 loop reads CASSRTGQGPIKNQPQHF. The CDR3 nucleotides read TGTGCCAGCAGCCGTACGGGACAGGGTCCTATAAAAAATCAGCCCCAGCATTTT.

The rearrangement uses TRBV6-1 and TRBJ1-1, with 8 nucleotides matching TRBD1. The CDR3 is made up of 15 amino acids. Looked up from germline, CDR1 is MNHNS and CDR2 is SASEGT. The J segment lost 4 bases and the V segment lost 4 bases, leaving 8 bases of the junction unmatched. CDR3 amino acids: CASSARQGAGTEAFF. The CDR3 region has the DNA TGTGCCAGCAGTGCGCGGCAGGGGGCTGGCACTGAAGCTTTCTTT.

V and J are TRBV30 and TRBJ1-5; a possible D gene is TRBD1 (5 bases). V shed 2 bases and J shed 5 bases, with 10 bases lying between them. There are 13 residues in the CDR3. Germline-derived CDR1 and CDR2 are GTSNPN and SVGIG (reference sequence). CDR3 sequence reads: CAWSSGPDQPQHF. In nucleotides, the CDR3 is TGTGCCTGGAGTTCAGGGCCGGATCAGCCCCAGCATTTT.

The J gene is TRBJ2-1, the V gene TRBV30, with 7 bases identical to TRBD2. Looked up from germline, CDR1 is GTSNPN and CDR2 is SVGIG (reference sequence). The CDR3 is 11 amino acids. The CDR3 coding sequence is TGTACGGCTAGCGGCTACAATGAGCAGTTCTTC. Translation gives CTASGYNEQFF.

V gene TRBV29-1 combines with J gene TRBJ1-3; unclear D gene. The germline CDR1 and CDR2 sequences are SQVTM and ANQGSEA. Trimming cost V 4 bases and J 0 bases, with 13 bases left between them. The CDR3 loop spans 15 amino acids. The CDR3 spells CSVGRLAPSGNTIYF. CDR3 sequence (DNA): TGCAGCGTTGGCAGACTCGCCCCCTCTGGAAACACCATATATTTT. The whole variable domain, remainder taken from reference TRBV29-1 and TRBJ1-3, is SAVISQKPSRDICQRGTSLTIQCQVDSQVTMMFWYRQQPGQSLTLIATANQGSEATYESGFVIDKFPISRPNLTFSTLTVSNMSPEDSSIYLCSVGRLAPSGNTIYFGEGSWLTVV.

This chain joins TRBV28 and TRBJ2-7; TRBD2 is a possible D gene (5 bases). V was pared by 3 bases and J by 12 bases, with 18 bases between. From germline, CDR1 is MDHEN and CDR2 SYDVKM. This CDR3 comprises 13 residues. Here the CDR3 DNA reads TGTGCCAGCAGTTTGAGCGGACTCACTAAGTTGTACGTC. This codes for CASSLSGLTKLYV.

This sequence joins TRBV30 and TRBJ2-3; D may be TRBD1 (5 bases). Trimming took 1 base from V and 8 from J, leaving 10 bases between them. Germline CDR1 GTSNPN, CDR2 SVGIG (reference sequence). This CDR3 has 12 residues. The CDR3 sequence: CAWSAGRSTQYF. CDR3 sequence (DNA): TGTGCCTGGAGTGCAGGGCGGAGTACGCAGTATTTT.

CDR3 loop: CSVEKAGPRGEAFF. DNA for the CDR3: TGCAGCGTTGAGAAGGCAGGGCCGCGGGGTGAGGCTTTCTTT. The chain is built from TRBV29-1 and TRBJ1-1; D might be TRBD1 (5 bases). The CDR3 consists of 14 residues. Trimming removed 3 bases at V and 11 bases at J, with 22 bases between. CDR1 is SQVTM, CDR2 ANQGSEA, per germline. The full variable domain, completed using reference TRBV29-1 and TRBJ1-1, is SAVISQKPSRDICQRGTSLTIQCQVDSQVTMMFWYRQQPGQSLTLIATANQGSEATYESGFVIDKFPISRPNLTFSTLTVSNMSPEDSSIYLCSVEKAGPRGEAFFGQGTRLTVV.

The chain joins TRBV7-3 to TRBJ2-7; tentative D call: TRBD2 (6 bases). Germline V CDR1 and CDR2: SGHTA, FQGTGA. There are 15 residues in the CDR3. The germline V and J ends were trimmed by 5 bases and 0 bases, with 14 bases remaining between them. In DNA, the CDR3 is TGTGCCAGCAGCCCCGCGGGGTCACGCTCCTACGAGCAGTACTTC. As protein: CASSPAGSRSYEQYF. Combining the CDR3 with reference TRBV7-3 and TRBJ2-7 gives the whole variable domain GAGVSQTPSNKVTEKGKYVELRCDPISGHTALYWYRQSLGQGPEFLIYFQGTGAADDSGLPNDRFFAVRPEGSVSTLKIQRTERGDSAVYLCASSPAGSRSYEQYFGPGTRLTVT.

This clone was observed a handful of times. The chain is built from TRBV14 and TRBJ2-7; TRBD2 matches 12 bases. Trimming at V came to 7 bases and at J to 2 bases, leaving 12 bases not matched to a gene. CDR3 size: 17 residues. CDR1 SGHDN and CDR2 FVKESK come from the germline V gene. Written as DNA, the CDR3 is TGTGCCAGCAAGAGACTAGCGGGAGATGGGCCGACCTACGAGCAGTACGTC. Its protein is CASKRLAGDGPTYEQYV.

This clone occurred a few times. CDR3 region: CSVERDRTYSYTF. Here the CDR3 DNA reads TGCAGCGTTGAACGCGACCGGACTTATAGCTACACCTTC. The chain employs TRBV29-1 and TRBJ1-2, with D uncertain. The CDR3 runs to 13 residues. Germline V gene lookup returns CDR1 SQVTM and CDR2 ANQGSEA. V shed 2 bases and J shed 9 bases, with 16 bases lying between them.

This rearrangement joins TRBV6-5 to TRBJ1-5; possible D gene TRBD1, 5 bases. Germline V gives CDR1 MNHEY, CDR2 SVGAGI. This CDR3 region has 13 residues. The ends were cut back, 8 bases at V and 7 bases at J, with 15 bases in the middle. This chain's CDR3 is CASHQGYGQPQHF. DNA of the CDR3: TGTGCCAGCCATCAGGGATATGGGCAGCCCCAGCATTTT.

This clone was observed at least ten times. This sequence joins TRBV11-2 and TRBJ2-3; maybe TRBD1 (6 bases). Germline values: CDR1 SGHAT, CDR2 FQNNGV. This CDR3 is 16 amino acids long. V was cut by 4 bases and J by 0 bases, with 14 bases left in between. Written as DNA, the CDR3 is TGTGCCAGCAGCTCGACAGGCGCCTCTAGCACAGATACGCAGTATTTT. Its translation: CASSSTGASSTDTQYF.

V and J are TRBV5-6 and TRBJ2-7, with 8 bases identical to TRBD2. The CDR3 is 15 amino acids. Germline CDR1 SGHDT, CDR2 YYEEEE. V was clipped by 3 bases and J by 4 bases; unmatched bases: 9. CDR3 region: CASSSLSGSGYEQYV. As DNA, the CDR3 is TGTGCCAGCAGCTCCCTGAGCGGGAGTGGATACGAGCAGTACGTC.

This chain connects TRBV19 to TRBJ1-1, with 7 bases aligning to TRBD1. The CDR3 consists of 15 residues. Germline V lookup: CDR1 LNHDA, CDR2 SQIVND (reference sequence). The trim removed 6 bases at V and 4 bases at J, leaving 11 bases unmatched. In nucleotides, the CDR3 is TGTGCCAGTAGCCATGGCAGGGGGGCGGTCACTGAAGCTTTCTTT. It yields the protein CASSHGRGAVTEAFF.

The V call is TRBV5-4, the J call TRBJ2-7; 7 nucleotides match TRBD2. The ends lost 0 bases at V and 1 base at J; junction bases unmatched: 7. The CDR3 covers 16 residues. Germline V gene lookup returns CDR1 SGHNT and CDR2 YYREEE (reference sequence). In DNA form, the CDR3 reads TGTGCCAGCAGCTTGGGGGGACTACGGGGTTCCTACGAGCAGTACGTC. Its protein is CASSLGGLRGSYEQYV.

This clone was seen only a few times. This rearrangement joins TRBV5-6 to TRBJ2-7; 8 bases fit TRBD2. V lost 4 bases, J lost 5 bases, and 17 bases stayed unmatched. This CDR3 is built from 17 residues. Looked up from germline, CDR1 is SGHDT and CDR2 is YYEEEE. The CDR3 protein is CASSEHKREWWLDEQYV. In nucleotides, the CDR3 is TGTGCCAGCAGCGAGCACAAGCGGGAGTGGTGGTTGGACGAGCAGTACGTC.

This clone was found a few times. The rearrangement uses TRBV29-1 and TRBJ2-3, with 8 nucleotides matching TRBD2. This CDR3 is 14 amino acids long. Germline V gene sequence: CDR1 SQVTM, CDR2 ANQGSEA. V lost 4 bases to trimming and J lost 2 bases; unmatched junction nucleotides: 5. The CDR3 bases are TGCAGCGTTGTCTCAGCGGGAGTCACAGATACGCAGTATTTT. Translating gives CSVVSAGVTDTQYF.

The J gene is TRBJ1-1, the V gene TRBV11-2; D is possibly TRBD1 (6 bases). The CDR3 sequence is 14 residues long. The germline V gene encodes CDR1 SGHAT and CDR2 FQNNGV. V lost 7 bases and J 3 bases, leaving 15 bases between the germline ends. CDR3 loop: CASTWAGADTEAFF. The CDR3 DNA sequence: TGTGCCAGCACTTGGGCAGGGGCTGACACTGAAGCTTTCTTT.

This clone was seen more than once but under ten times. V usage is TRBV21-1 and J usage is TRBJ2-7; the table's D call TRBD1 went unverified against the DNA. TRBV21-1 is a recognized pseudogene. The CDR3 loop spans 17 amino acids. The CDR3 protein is CASSEDVPGQRSYEQYF. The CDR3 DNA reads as TGTGCCAGCAGCGAAGACGTACCGGGACAGAGGTCCTACGAGCAGTACTTC.